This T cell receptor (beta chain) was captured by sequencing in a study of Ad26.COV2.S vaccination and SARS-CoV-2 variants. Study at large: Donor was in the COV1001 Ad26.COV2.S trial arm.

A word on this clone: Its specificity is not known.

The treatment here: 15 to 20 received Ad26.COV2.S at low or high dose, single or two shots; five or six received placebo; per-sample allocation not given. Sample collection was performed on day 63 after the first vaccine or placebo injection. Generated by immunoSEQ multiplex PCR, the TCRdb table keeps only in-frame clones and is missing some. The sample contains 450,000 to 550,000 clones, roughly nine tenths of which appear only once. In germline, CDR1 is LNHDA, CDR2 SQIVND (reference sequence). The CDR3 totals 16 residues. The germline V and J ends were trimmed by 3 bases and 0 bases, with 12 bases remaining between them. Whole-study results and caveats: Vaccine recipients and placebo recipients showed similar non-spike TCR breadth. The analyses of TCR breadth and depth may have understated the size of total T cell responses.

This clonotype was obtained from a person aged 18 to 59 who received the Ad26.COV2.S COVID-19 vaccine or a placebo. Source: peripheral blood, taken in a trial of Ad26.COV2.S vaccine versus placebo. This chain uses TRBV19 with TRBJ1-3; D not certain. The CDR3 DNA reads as TGTGCCAGTAGTATCGGACTGCTAAGCTCTGGAAACACCATATATTTT. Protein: CASSIGLLSSGNTIYF.